This TCR beta chain was observed in a study of blood T cell repertoires in COVID-19. Study-wide context: In each case, the material was cDNA or gDNA derived from T cells, B-cell-depleted T cells, or PBMCs.

Seattle cases were enrolled at active infection and followed longitudinally. Original processing notes: It was from reference gene primer amplification that nucleated cell counts were estimated. Data came from immunoSEQ multiplex PCR; TCRdb stores just in-frame clones and leaves some out. The V and J calls and clone size come from that table; D and trimming were worked out from the DNA. The repertoire has some 130,000 clones, around 89% of them found once; the top ten carry less than 4.5%. Trimming shortened V by 6 bases and J by 2 bases, and 14 bases separated the two germline ends. The CDR3 has 14 amino acids. Germline CDR1 and CDR2: MDHEN and SYDVKM.

The origin of this receptor is a man aged 55 to 70 with COVID-19, enrolled during active disease. The J gene is TRBJ2-7, the V gene TRBV28; D possibly corresponds to TRBD2 (7 bases). The sequencing input was peripheral blood. Written as DNA, the CDR3 is TGTGCCAGCAGAAGGGGGGGGCTGACCTACGAGCAGTACTTC. The encoded protein is CASRRGGLTYEQYF. Using reference TRBV28 and TRBJ2-7 for the parts outside the CDR3, the full variable domain is DVKVTQSSRYLVKRTGEKVFLECVQDMDHENMFWYRQDPGLGLRLIYFSYDVKMKEKGDIPEGYSVSREKKERFSLILESASTNQTSMYLCASRRGGLTYEQYFGPGTRLTVT.